This T cell receptor beta chain is drawn from a study of blood T cell repertoires in COVID-19. Germline-derived CDR1 and CDR2 are SQVTM and ANQGSEA. The CDR3 totals 14 residues. Between the trimmed V and J ends, which lost 3 bases and 5 bases, there was a span of 15 bases. Profiled with immunoSEQ multiplex PCR; TCRdb holds only in-frame clones, not every one. Counted here are over 200,000 clones, 75% to 90% occurring once; the ten biggest clones make up around 6.9%. V is TRBV29-1 and J is TRBJ2-3, with D perhaps matching TRBD2 (6 bases). The sample comprised peripheral blood. This receptor was obtained from a man between 60 and 70 years old who had recovered from COVID-19. In nucleotides, the CDR3 is TGCAGCGTTGACTTGTCGGGAGCAGGAGATACGCAGTATTTT. Translating it yields CSVDLSGAGDTQYF.